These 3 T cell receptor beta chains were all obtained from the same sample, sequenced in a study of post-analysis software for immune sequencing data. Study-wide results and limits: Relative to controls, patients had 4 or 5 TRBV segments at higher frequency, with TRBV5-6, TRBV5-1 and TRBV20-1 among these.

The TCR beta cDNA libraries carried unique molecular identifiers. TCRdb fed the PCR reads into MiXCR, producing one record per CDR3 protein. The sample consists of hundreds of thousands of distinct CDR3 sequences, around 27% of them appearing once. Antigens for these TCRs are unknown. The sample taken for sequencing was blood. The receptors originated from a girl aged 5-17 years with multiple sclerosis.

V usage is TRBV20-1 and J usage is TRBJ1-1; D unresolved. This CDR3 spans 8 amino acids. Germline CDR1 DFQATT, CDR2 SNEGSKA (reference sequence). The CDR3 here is CRPIGAFF. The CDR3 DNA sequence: TGCAGACCGATTGGAGCTTTCTTT.

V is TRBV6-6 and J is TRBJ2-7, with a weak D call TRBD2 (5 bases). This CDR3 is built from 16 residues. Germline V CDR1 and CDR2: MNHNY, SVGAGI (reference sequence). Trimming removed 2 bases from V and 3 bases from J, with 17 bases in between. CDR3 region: CASSYRWSPDFYEQYF. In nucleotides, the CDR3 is TGTGCCAGCAGTTACCGCTGGAGTCCGGACTTCTACGAGCAGTACTTC.

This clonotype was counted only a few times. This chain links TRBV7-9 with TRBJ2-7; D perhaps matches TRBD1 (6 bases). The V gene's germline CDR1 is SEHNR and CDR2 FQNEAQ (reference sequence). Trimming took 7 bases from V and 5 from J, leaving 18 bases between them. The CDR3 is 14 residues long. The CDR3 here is CASTPPSDRNEQYF. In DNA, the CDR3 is TGTGCCAGCACCCCACCCTCGGACAGAAACGAGCAGTACTTC.